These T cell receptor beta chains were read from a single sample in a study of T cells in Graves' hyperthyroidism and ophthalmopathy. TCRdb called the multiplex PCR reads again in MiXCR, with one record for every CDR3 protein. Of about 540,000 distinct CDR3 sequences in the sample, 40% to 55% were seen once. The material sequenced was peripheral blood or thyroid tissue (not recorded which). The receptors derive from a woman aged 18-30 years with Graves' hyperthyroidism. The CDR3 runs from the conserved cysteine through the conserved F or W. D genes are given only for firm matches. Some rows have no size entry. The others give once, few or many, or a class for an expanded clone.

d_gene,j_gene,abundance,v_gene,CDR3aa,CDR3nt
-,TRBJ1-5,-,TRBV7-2,CASSLERQLNQPQHF,TGTGCCAGCAGCTTAGAGCGGCAGCTGAATCAGCCCCAGCATTTT
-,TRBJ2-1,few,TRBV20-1,CSARSGSYNEQFF,TGCAGTGCTCGCAGCGGGTCCTACAATGAGCAGTTCTTC
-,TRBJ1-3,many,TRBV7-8,CASRSSHTIYF,TGTGCCAGCAGAAGCTCGCACACCATATATTTT
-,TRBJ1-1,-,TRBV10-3,CATAWGRVNTEAFF,TGTGCCACGGCCTGGGGACGGGTGAACACTGAAGCTTTCTTT
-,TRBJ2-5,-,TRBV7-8,CASSSSRGRRQETQYF,TGTGCCAGCAGCTCCTCTCGAGGGCGCAGACAAGAGACCCAGTACTTC
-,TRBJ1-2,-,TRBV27,CASNPRGENYGYTF,TGTGCCAGCAACCCTAGGGGCGAGAACTATGGCTACACCTTC
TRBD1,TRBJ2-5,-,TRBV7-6,CASSLGQGARGTQYF,TGTGCCAGCAGCTTAGGGCAGGGGGCGCGGGGGACCCAGTACTTC
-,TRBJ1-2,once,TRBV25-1,CASSDPMRVNYGYTF,TGTGCCAGCAGTGATCCAATGCGGGTTAACTATGGCTACACCTTC
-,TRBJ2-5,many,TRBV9,CASSSSGLYQETQYF,TGTGCCAGCAGCAGTTCGGGGCTGTACCAAGAGACCCAGTACTTC
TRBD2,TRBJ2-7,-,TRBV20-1,CSARGLAGVRNEQYF,TGCAGTGCTAGAGGACTAGCGGGAGTAAGGAACGAGCAGTACTTC
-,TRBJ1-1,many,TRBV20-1,CSARDGNTEAFF,TGCAGTGCTAGAGACGGGAACACTGAAGCTTTCTTT
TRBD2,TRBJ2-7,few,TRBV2,CASSPLGLAGGQSEQYF,TGTGCCAGCAGTCCCCTCGGACTAGCGGGAGGGCAAAGCGAGCAGTACTTC
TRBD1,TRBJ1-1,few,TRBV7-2,CASCYAGGSTEAFF,TGTGCCAGCTGTTATGCAGGGGGGAGCACTGAAGCTTTCTTT
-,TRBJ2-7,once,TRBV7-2,CAGSALYEQYF,TGTGCCGGCAGCGCCTTGTACGAGCAGTACTTC
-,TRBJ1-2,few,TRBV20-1,CSANTGINYGYTF,TGCAGTGCTAATACGGGGATTAACTATGGCTACACCTTC
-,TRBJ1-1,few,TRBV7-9,CASSLTSSTEAFF,TGTGCCAGCAGCTTGACCTCGAGCACTGAAGCTTTCTTT
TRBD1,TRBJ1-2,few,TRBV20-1,CSARVGGQGVGGYTF,TGCAGTGCTAGAGTAGGAGGACAGGGAGTAGGGGGCTACACCTTC
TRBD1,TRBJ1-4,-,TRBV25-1,CASSELGTTGVNEKLFF,TGTGCCAGCAGTGAATTAGGGACGACAGGGGTTAATGAAAAACTGTTTTTT
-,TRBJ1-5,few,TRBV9,CASSDPIWPQHF,TGTGCCAGCAGTGACCCCATATGGCCCCAGCATTTT
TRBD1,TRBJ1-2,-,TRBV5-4,CASSTDRGQGGYTF,TGTGCCAGCAGCACGGACAGGGGGCAAGGTGGCTACACCTTC
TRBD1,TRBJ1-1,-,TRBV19,CASSGRTGPTEAFF,TGTGCCAGTAGTGGCAGGACAGGGCCCACTGAAGCTTTCTTT
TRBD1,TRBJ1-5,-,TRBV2,CASTATGASGAQHF,TGTGCCAGCACCGCGACAGGGGCCTCCGGAGCCCAGCATTTT
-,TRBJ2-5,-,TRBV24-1,CATSERPNRRGNQPQYF,TGTGCCACCAGTGAACGCCCAAATCGGAGGGGCAATCAGCCCCAGTACTTC
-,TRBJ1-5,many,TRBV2,CASRAAGAQHF,TGTGCCAGCCGTGCCGCGGGGGCCCAGCATTTT
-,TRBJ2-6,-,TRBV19,CASSKPGLVSGANVLTF,TGTGCCAGTAGTAAACCGGGACTGGTCTCTGGGGCCAACGTCCTGACTTTC
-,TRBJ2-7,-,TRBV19,CASSEVVTDPSYEQYF,TGTGCCAGCAGTGAAGTTGTAACGGACCCATCTTACGAGCAGTACTTC
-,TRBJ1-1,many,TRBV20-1,CSAPRTAGGTEAFF,TGCAGTGCCCCACGAACAGCTGGCGGGACTGAAGCTTTCTTT
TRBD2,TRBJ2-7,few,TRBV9,CASSSSGREYEQYF,TGTGCCAGCAGCTCGAGCGGGAGGGAATACGAGCAGTACTTC
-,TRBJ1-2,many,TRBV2,CASRESRGKGYTF,TGTGCCAGCAGAGAATCTAGAGGGAAGGGCTACACCTTC
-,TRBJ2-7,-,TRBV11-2,CASSLYTRSYEQYF,TGTGCCAGCAGCTTATATACTAGGTCCTACGAGCAGTACTTC